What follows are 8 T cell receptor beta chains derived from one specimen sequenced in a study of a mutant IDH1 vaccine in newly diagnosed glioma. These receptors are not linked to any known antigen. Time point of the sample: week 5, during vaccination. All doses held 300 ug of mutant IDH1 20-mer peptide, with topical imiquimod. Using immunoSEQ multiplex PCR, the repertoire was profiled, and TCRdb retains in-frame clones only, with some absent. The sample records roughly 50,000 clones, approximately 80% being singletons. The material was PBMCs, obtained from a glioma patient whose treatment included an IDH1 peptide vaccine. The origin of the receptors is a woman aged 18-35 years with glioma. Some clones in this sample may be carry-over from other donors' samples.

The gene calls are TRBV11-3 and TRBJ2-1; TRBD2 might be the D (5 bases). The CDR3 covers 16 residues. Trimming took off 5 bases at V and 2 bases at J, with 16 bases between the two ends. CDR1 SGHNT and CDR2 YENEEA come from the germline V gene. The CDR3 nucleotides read TGTGCCAGCAGCCCCCGCGGGCTAGACGCCTACAATGAGCAGTTCTTC. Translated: CASSPRGLDAYNEQFF.

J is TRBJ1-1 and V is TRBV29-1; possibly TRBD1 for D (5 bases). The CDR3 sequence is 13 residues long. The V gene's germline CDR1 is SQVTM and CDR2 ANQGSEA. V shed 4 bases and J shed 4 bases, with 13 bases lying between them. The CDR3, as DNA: TGCAGCGTTGGGGGACGGAGGGGCACTGAAGCTTTCTTT. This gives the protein CSVGGRRGTEAFF. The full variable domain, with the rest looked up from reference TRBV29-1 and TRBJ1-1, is SAVISQKPSRDICQRGTSLTIQCQVDSQVTMMFWYRQQPGQSLTLIATANQGSEATYESGFVIDKFPISRPNLTFSTLTVSNMSPEDSSIYLCSVGGRRGTEAFFGQGTRLTVV.

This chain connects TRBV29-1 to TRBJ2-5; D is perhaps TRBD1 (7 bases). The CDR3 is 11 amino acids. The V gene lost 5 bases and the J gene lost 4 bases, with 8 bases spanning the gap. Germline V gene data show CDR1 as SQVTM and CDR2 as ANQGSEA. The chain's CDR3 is CSVQGGETQYF. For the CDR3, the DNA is TGCAGCGTTCAGGGGGGAGAGACCCAGTACTTC.

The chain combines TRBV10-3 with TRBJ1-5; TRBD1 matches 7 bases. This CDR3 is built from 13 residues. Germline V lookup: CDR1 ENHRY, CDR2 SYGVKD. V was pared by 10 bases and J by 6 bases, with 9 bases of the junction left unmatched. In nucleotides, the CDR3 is TGTGCCACACCGACAGGGTCATGTCAGCCCCAGCATTTT. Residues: CATPTGSCQPQHF.

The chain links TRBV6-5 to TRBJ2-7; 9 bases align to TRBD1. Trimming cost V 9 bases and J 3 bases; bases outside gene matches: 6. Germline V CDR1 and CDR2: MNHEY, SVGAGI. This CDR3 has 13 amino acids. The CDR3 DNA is TGTGCCAGTCTGGGACAGGGTTACTACGAGCAGTACTTC. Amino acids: CASLGQGYYEQYF.

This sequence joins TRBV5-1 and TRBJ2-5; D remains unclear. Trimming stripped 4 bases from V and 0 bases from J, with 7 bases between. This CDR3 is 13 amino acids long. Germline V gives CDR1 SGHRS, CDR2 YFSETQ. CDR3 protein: CASSLEDQETQYF. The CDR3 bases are TGCGCCAGCAGCCTAGAAGACCAAGAGACCCAGTACTTC. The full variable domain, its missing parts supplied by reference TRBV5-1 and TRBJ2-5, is KAGVTQTPRYLIKTRGQQVTLSCSPISGHRSVSWYQQTPGQGLQFLFEYFSETQRNKGNFPGRFSGRQFSNSRSEMNVSTLELGDSALYLCASSLEDQETQYFGPGTRLLVL.

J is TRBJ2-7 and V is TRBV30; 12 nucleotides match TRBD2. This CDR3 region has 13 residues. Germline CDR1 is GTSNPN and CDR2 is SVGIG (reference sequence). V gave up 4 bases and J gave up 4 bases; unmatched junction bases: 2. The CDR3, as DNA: TGTGCCTGGACCGGACTAGCGGGGTACGAGCAGTACTTC. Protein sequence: CAWTGLAGYEQYF.

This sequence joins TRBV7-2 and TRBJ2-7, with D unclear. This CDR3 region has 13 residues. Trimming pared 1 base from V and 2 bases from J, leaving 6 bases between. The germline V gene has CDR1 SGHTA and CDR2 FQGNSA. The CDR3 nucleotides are TGTGCCAGCAGCTTAGACAGAACCTACGAGCAGTACTTC. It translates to CASSLDRTYEQYF. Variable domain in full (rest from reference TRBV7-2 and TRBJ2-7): GAGVSQSPSNKVTEKGKDVELRCDPISGHTALYWYRQSLGQGLEFLIYFQGNSAPDKSGLPSDRFSAERTGGSVSTLTIQRTQQEDSAVYLCASSLDRTYEQYFGPGTRLTVT.